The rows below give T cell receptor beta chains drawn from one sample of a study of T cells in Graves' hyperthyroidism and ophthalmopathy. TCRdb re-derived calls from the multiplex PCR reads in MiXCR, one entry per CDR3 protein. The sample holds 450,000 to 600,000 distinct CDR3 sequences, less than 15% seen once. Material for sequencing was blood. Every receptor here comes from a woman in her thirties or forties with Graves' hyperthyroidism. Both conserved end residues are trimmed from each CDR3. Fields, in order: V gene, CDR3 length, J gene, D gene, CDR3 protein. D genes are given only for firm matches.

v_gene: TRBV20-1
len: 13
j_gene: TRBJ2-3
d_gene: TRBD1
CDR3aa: SARDLGQGTDTQY

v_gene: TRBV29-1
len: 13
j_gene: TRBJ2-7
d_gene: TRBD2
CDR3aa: SVLFLAGGSYEQY

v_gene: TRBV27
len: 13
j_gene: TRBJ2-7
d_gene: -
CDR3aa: ASSLAGGRDYEQY

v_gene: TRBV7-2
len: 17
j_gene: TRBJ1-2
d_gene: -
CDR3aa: ASSSNQRGVGGTHYGYT

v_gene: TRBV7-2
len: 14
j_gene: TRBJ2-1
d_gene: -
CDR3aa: ASSLETTNAYNEQF

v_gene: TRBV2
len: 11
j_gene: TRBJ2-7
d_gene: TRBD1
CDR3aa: ASRDRGQIEQY

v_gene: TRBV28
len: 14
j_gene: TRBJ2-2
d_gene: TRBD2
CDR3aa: ASSLGSSGSAGELF

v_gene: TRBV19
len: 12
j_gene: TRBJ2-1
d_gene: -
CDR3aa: ASSTAARYNEQF

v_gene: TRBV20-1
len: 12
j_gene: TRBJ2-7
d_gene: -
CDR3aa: SARFDRGAGEQY

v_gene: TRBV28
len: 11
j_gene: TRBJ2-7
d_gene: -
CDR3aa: ASADGTAREQY

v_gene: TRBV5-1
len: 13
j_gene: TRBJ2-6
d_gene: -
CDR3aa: ASSTSSSGANVLT

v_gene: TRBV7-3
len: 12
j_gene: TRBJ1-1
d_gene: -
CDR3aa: ASKKGVEDTEAF

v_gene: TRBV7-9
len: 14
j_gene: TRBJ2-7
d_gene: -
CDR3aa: ASSLVVGPLSYEQY

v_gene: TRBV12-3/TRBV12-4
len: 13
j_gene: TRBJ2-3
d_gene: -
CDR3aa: ASSFTGFNTDTQY

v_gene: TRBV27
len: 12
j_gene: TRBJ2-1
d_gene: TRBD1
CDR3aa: ASSSLGQSNEQF

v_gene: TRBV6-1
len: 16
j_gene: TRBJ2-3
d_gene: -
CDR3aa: ASSYGPLAGSGTDTQY

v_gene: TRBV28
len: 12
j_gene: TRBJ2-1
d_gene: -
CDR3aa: ASSLDRMNHEQF

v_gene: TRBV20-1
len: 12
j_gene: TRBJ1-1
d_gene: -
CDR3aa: SAPSDNINTEAF

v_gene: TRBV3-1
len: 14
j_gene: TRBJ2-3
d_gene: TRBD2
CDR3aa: ASSFRTSGRTDTQY

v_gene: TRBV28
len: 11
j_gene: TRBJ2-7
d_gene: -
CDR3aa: ASSFVSYYEQY

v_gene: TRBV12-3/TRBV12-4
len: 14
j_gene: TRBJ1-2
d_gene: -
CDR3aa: ASSERGVSRVYGYT